Listed below are T cell receptor beta chains from one sample, sequenced in a study of Graves' ophthalmopathy and Graves' hyperthyroidism. TCRdb ran MiXCR on the multiplex PCR reads and lists one entry per CDR3 protein. The repertoire includes 170,000 or so distinct CDR3 sequences, 30% to 45% of them detected once, and about 5.8% sits in the top ten. Sequencing input: peripheral blood. The receptors were sampled from a woman aged 35 to 49 with Graves' ophthalmopathy. The CDR3 runs from the conserved cysteine through the conserved F or W. Each record gives: CDR3 length, D gene, clone size, J gene, V gene, CDR3 protein, CDR3 DNA. A D gene is named only where the DNA matches it firmly. The size entry is marked missing in some rows and otherwise reads once, few, many or a size class.

15 - - TRBJ1-5 TRBV28 CASKDRAISNQPQHF TGTGCCAGCAAAGACAGAGCCATTAGCAATCAGCCCCAGCATTTT
15 TRBD1 - TRBJ1-1 TRBV12-3/TRBV12-4 CASRARDSMNTEAFF TGTGCCAGCAGGGCCAGGGACAGCATGAACACTGAAGCTTTCTTT
16 - - TRBJ2-2 TRBV12-3/TRBV12-4 CASSLAGSRYTGELFF TGTGCCAGCAGTTTAGCCGGGTCCCGTTACACCGGGGAGCTGTTTTTT
17 TRBD2 - TRBJ2-5 TRBV7-8 CASSFQTSGRGEETQYF TGTGCCAGCAGCTTTCAGACTAGCGGGAGAGGGGAAGAGACCCAGTACTTC
15 TRBD1 - TRBJ1-5 TRBV10-3 CATQGTATPNQPQHF TGTGCCACCCAGGGGACAGCAACGCCCAATCAGCCCCAGCATTTT
17 TRBD1 many TRBJ2-4 TRBV19 CASSMGRDRLAKNIQYF TGTGCCAGTAGTATGGGTAGGGACAGGCTAGCCAAAAACATTCAGTACTTC
14 TRBD1 few TRBJ2-7 TRBV7-2 CASSLAARGHEQYF TGTGCCAGCAGCTTAGCAGCCAGGGGGCACGAGCAGTACTTC
11 - many TRBJ1-2 TRBV30 CGTGWDYGYTF TGTGGAACAGGGTGGGACTATGGCTACACCTTC
14 - many TRBJ2-7 TRBV6-1 CASSDGGGPYEQYF TGTGCCAGCAGTGATGGGGGAGGACCCTACGAGCAGTACTTC
12 - many TRBJ2-5 TRBV20-1 CSARDGMKTQYF TGCAGTGCTAGAGATGGAATGAAGACCCAGTACTTC
13 - - TRBJ2-7 TRBV6-2/TRBV6-3 CATEEEASEEQYF TGTGCCACGGAAGAAGAAGCTTCGGAAGAGCAGTACTTC
14 - many TRBJ2-7 TRBV2 CASSERSQSHEQYF TGTGCCAGCAGTGAAAGGTCCCAGTCCCACGAGCAGTACTTC
14 TRBD1 many TRBJ1-5 TRBV7-2 CASSLLGDSQPQHF TGTGCCAGCAGCTTGTTGGGGGACAGTCAGCCCCAGCATTTT
15 - few TRBJ2-5 TRBV6-2/TRBV6-3 CASSPDPPRRETQYF TGTGCCAGCAGTCCTGACCCCCCTCGGAGGGAGACCCAGTACTTC
13 - - TRBJ1-2 TRBV29-1 CSVDRQEAYGYTF TGCAGCGTTGATCGACAGGAGGCCTATGGCTACACCTTC
13 - many TRBJ1-1 TRBV7-9 CASSQDGDTEAFF TGTGCCAGCAGCCAAGATGGGGACACTGAAGCTTTCTTT
14 - few TRBJ2-7 TRBV6-1 CASRLRTAWYEQYF TGTGCCAGCAGACTCAGGACGGCCTGGTACGAGCAGTACTTC
14 - - TRBJ2-5 TRBV6-2/TRBV6-3 CASSEGIGEETQYF TGTGCCAGCAGCGAGGGGATAGGGGAGGAGACCCAGTACTTC
15 - many TRBJ2-2 TRBV9 CASARLVSPTGELFF TGTGCCAGTGCCCGACTAGTGTCCCCCACCGGGGAGCTGTTTTTT
16 TRBD1 many TRBJ2-7 TRBV12-3/TRBV12-4 CASSRWGLDRGYEQYF TGTGCCAGCAGTCGATGGGGATTAGACAGGGGCTACGAGCAGTACTTC
13 - many TRBJ1-1 TRBV18 CASSQERETVAFF TGTGCCAGCTCACAAGAACGGGAGACCGTGGCTTTCTTT
14 TRBD1 many TRBJ2-7 TRBV29-1 CSVELGQGVSEQYF TGCAGCGTTGAGTTGGGACAGGGTGTCTCCGAGCAGTACTTC
16 - - TRBJ2-5 TRBV7-2 CASSLGAGTIQETQYF TGTGCCAGCAGCTTAGGAGCAGGGACAATCCAAGAGACCCAGTACTTC
14 - many TRBJ2-5 TRBV12-3/TRBV12-4 CASSITGFQETQYF TGTGCCAGCAGTATTACAGGGTTCCAAGAGACCCAGTACTTC
17 - many TRBJ1-5 TRBV5-1 CASREKRQAPSNQPQHF TGCGCCAGCAGGGAGAAGCGGCAGGCCCCCTCGAATCAGCCCCAGCATTTT
16 - many TRBJ1-1 TRBV12-3/TRBV12-4 CASSSQRPGVNTEAFF TGTGCCAGCAGTTCCCAAAGGCCAGGGGTGAACACTGAAGCTTTCTTT
15 - many TRBJ1-2 TRBV19 CASRLTGLHYYGYTF TGTGCCAGTAGGTTGACCGGACTCCACTACTATGGCTACACCTTC
15 - many TRBJ1-1 TRBV18 CASSLSGVKGTEAFF TGTGCCAGCTCACTAAGCGGGGTGAAGGGCACTGAAGCTTTCTTT
15 - many TRBJ2-2 TRBV14 CASSQVSMMTGELFF TGTGCCAGCAGCCAAGTGTCTATGATGACCGGGGAGCTGTTTTTT
13 - many TRBJ1-1 TRBV20-1 CSAPPDSWTEAFF TGCAGTGCTCCCCCGGACAGTTGGACTGAAGCTTTCTTT
14 TRBD1 many TRBJ1-5 TRBV20-1 CSAADRGRKQPQHF TGCAGTGCTGCGGACAGGGGGCGAAAGCAGCCCCAGCATTTT
13 - - TRBJ2-2 TRBV7-9 CASSGVVTGELFF TGTGCCAGCAGCGGGGTGGTTACCGGGGAGCTGTTTTTT
15 TRBD1 many TRBJ2-7 TRBV6-2/TRBV6-3 CASSPGTGPTYEQYF TGTGCCAGCAGCCCCGGGACAGGGCCAACCTACGAGCAGTACTTC
15 TRBD2 once TRBJ2-5 TRBV28 CASSMRGGPTETQYF TGTGCCAGCAGCATGCGGGGGGGGCCCACGGAGACCCAGTACTTC
14 - - TRBJ2-2 TRBV12-3/TRBV12-4 CASSTGLHTGELFF TGTGCCAGCAGTACAGGGCTTCACACCGGGGAGCTGTTTTTT
15 - once TRBJ2-5 TRBV25-1 CASSESRTASRTQYF TGTGCCAGCAGTGAATCGCGGACAGCCAGTCGAACCCAGTACTTC
13 - few TRBJ1-6 TRBV12-3/TRBV12-4 CATLRGPNSPLHF TGTGCCACCCTCCGAGGGCCTAATTCACCCCTCCACTTT
16 - many TRBJ1-1 TRBV11-2 CASSLGGRVPNTEAFF TGTGCCAGCAGCTTAGGTGGTCGGGTCCCTAACACTGAAGCTTTCTTT
18 - once TRBJ2-7 TRBV19 CASSPHGRGNLSSYEQYF TGTGCCAGTAGCCCCCATGGCCGAGGCAACCTGAGCTCCTACGAGCAGTACTTC
14 - many TRBJ1-2 TRBV12-3/TRBV12-4 CASSFGRRPYGYTF TGTGCCAGCAGTTTCGGTCGAAGGCCCTATGGCTACACCTTC
22 TRBD2 - TRBJ2-7 TRBV14 CASPKSSGRGEAGGCNSYEQYF TGTGCCAGCCCAAAATCCTCGGGGCGGGGAGAGGCGGGGGGCTGTAACTCCTACGAGCAGTACTTC
13 - - TRBJ1-1 TRBV12-3/TRBV12-4 CASSLVWQGSAFF TGTGCCAGCAGTTTAGTTTGGCAGGGTTCGGCTTTCTTT
15 TRBD1 many TRBJ2-7 TRBV28 CASSFSGQGPYEQYF TGTGCCAGCAGCTTTTCGGGACAGGGGCCCTACGAGCAGTACTTC
16 - many TRBJ1-3 TRBV12-3/TRBV12-4 CASSPHSDRRGNTIYF TGTGCCAGCAGTCCGCACTCCGACAGGAGAGGAAACACCATATATTTT
11 - - TRBJ2-7 TRBV6-1 CASGLRYEQYF TGTGCCAGCGGACTACGTTACGAGCAGTACTTC
16 - many TRBJ1-1 TRBV12-3/TRBV12-4 CASSWGTPALNTEAFF TGTGCCAGCAGTTGGGGGACGCCGGCCCTGAACACTGAAGCTTTCTTT
13 - - TRBJ1-5 TRBV19 CASTWDNDQPQHF TGTGCCAGTACTTGGGACAACGATCAGCCCCAGCATTTT
15 - many TRBJ2-5 TRBV11-2 CASSLVGDGLVTQYF TGTGCCAGCAGCTTAGTGGGTGACGGGTTGGTAACCCAGTACTTC
14 TRBD1 - TRBJ1-2 TRBV24-1 CATSETGPGYGYTF TGTGCCACCAGTGAGACAGGGCCTGGCTATGGCTACACCTTC
13 - many TRBJ2-7 TRBV15 CATSRESGYEQYF TGTGCCACCAGCAGAGAAAGTGGTTACGAGCAGTACTTC
17 TRBD1 many TRBJ2-2 TRBV24-1 CATSGTPTGVGAGELFF TGTGCCACCAGTGGCACCCCCACAGGGGTCGGGGCCGGGGAGCTGTTTTTT
14 - - TRBJ2-7 TRBV28 CASSLTEGYYEQYF TGTGCCAGCAGTTTGACAGAGGGATACTACGAGCAGTACTTC
16 TRBD1 many TRBJ2-2 TRBV7-6 CASSARQGVGTGELFF TGTGCCAGCAGCGCCAGGCAGGGGGTTGGCACCGGGGAGCTGTTTTTT
15 TRBD1 - TRBJ1-5 TRBV6-2/TRBV6-3 CASSYDRQGSQPQHF TGTGCCAGCAGTTACGACCGACAGGGAAGTCAGCCCCAGCATTTT
14 - once TRBJ2-6 TRBV9 CASRGASGANVLTF TGTGCCAGCAGAGGGGCATCTGGGGCCAACGTCCTGACTTTC